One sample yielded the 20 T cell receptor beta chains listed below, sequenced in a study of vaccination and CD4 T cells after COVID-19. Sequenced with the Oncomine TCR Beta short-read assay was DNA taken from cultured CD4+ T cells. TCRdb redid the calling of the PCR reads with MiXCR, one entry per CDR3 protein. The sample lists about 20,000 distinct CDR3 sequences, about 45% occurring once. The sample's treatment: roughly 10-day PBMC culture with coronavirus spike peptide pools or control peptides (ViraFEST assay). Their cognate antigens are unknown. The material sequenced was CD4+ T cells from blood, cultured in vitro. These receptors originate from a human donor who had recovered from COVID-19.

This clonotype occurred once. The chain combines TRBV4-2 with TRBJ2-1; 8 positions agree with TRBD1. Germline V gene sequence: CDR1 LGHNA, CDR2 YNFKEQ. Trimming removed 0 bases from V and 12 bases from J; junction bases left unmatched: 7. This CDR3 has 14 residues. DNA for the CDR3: TGTGCCAGCAGCCAAGACAGGGGGCCCTACAGGCAGTTCTTC. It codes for CASSQDRGPYRQFF.

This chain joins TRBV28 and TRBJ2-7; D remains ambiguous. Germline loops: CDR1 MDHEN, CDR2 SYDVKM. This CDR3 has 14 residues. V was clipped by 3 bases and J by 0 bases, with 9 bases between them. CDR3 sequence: CASSLTEGSYEQYF. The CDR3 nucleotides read TGTGCCAGCAGTTTGACGGAAGGCTCCTACGAGCAGTACTTC.

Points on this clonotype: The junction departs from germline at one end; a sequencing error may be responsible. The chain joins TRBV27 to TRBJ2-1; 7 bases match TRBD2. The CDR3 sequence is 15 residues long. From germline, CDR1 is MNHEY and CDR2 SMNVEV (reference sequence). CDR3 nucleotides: TGTGCTAGCAGTTTCGAGCTAGCGGCCTACAATGAGCAGTTCTTC. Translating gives CASSFELAAYNEQFF.

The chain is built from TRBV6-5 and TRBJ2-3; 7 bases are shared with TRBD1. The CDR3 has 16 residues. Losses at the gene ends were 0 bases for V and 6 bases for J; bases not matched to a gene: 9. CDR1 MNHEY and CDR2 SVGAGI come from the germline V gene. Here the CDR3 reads CASSYSSGPRGDTQYF. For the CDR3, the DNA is TGTGCCAGCAGTTACTCGAGCGGCCCCAGGGGGGATACGCAGTATTTT.

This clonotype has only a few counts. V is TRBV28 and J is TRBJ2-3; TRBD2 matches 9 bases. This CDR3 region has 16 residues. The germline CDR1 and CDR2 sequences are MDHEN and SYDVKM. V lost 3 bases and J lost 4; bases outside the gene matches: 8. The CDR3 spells CASSLLGAGGSDTQYF. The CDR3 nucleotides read TGTGCCAGCAGTTTGTTAGGAGCGGGAGGCTCAGATACGCAGTATTTT.

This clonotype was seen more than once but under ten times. This CDR3 is CSFAGTSGTSDEQYF. CDR3 in DNA: TGCAGTTTTGCCGGGACTAGCGGGACGAGCGACGAGCAGTACTTC. The chain links TRBV20-1 to TRBJ2-7, with 13 bases lining up with TRBD2. Germline loops: CDR1 DFQATT, CDR2 SNEGSKA (reference sequence). After removal of 8 bases from V and 5 bases from J, the junction contained 12 bases not matched to a gene. The CDR3 has 15 amino acids.

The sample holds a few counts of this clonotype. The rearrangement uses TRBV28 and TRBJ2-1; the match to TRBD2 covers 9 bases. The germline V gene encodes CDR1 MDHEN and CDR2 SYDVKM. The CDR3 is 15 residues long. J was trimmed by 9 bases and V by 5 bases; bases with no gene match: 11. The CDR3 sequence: CASSTSGRPWGEQFF. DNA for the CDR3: TGTGCCAGCAGTACTAGCGGGCGGCCTTGGGGTGAGCAGTTCTTC.

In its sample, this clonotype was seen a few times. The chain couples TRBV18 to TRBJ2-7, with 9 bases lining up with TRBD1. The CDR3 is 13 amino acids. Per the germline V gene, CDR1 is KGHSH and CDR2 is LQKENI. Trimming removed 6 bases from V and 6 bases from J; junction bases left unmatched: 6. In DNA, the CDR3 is TGTGCCAGCTCCGCCGGGACAGGGAGCGAGCAGTACTTC. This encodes CASSAGTGSEQYF.

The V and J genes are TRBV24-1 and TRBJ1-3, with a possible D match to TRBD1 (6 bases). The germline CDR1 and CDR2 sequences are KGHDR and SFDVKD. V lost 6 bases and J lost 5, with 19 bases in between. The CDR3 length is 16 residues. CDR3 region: CATSNGRGGDRNTIYF. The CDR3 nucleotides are TGTGCCACCAGTAACGGACGGGGGGGCGACAGAAACACCATATATTTT.

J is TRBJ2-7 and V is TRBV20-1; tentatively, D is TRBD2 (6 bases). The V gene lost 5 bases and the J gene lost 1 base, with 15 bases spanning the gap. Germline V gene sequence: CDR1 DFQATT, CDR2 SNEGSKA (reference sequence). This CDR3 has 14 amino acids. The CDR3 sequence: CSAAKSTSSYEQYF. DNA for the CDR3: TGCAGTGCTGCTAAATCGACTAGTTCCTACGAGCAGTACTTC.

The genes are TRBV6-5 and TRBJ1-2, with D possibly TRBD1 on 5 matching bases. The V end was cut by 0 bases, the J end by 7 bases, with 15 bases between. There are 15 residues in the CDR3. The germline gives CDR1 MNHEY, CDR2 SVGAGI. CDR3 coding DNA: TGTGCCAGCAGTTACTCGATTTGGGGGACTGGTGGCTACACCTTC. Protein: CASSYSIWGTGGYTF.

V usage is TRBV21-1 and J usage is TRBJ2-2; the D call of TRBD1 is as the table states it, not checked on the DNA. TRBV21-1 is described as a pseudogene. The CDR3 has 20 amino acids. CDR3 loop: CASSTKPPRGQGQDTGELFF. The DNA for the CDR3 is TGTGCCAGCAGCACCAAACCACCACGGGGCCAAGGGCAAGACACCGGGGAGCTGTTTTTT.

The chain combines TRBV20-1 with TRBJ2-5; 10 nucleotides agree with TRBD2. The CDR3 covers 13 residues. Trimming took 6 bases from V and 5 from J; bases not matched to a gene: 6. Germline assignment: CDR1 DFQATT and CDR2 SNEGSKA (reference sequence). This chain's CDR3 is CSAATSGHETQYF. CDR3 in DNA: TGCAGTGCCGCGACTAGCGGGCACGAGACCCAGTACTTC.

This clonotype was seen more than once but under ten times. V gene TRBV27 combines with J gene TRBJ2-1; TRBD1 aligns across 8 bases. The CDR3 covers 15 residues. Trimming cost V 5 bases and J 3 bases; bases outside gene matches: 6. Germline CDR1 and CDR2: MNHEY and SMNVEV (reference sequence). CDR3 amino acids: CASSSSGTGYNEQFF. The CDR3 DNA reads TGTGCCAGCAGTAGTTCCGGGACAGGCTACAATGAGCAGTTCTTC.

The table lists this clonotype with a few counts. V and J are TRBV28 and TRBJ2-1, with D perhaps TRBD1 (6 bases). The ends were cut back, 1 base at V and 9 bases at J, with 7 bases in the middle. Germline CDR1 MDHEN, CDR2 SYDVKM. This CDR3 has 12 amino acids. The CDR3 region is CASSLLGGEQFF. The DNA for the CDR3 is TGTGCCAGCAGTTTATTAGGGGGTGAGCAGTTCTTC.

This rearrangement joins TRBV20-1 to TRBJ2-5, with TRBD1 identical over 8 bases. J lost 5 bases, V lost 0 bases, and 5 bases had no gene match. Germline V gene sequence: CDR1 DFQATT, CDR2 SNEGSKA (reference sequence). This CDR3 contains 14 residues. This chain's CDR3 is CSARDPGGAETQYF. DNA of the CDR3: TGCAGTGCTAGAGATCCAGGGGGCGCCGAGACCCAGTACTTC.

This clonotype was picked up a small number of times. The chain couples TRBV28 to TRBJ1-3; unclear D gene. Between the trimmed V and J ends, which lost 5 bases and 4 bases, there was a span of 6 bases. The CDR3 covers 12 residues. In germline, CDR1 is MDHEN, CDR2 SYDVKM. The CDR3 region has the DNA TGTGCCAGCAGTCTACAGGGAAACACCATATATTTT. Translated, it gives CASSLQGNTIYF. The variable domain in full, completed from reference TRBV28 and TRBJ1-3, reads DVKVTQSSRYLVKRTGEKVFLECVQDMDHENMFWYRQDPGLGLRLIYFSYDVKMKEKGDIPEGYSVSREKKERFSLILESASTNQTSMYLCASSLQGNTIYFGEGSWLTVV.

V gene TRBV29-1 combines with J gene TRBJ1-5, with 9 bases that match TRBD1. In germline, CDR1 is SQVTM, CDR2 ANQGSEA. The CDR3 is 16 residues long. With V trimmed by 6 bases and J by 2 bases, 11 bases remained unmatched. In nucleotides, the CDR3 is TGCAGCGTCGACAGGGGGGAGGAGGTTTGCAATCAGCCCCAGCATTTT. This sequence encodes CSVDRGEEVCNQPQHF. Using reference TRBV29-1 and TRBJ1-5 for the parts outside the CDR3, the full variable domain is SAVISQKPSRDICQRGTSLTIQCQVDSQVTMMFWYRQQPGQSLTLIATANQGSEATYESGFVIDKFPISRPNLTFSTLTVSNMSPEDSSIYLCSVDRGEEVCNQPQHFGDGTRLSIL.

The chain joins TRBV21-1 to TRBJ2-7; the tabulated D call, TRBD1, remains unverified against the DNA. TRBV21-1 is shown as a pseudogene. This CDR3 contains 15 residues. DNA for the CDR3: TGTGCCAGCAGCTCCGCCAGTGGGGCGTCCTACGAGCAGTACTTC. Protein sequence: CASSSASGASYEQYF.

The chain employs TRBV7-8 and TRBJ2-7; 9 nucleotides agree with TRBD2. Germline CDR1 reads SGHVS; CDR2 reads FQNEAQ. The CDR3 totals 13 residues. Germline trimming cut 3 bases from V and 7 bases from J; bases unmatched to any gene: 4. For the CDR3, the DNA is TGTGCCAGCAGCTTGGGACTAGCTGGGGAGCAGTACTTC. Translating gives CASSLGLAGEQYF.